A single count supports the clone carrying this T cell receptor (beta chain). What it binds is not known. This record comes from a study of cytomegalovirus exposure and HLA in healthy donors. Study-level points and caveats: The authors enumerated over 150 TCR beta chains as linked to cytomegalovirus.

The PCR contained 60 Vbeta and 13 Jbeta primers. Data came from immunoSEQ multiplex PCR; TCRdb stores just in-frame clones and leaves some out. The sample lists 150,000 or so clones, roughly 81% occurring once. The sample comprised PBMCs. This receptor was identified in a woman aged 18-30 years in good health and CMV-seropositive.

CDR3 in amino acids: CASSQGVSAGGHEQYF. The CDR3, as DNA: TGTGCCAGCAGCCAAGGGGTTTCCGCGGGGGGGCACGAGCAGTACTTC. The V gene is TRBV4-2, the J gene TRBJ2-7; 9 nucleotides line up with TRBD2. Germline CDR1 reads LGHNA; CDR2 reads YNFKEQ. This CDR3 comprises 16 residues. V gave up 1 base and J gave up 5 bases; unmatched junction bases: 9.